This TCR beta chain came from a study of tumor-infiltrating lymphocytes in glioblastoma multiforme. Findings and caveats of the study: The TCR and somatic mutation analysis included just one glioblastoma patient. Clone frequencies may be distorted by unequal TCR transcripts per cell.

In regard to this clonotype: What it binds is not known. The junction and the germline gene differ at one end; a read error may be behind it.

TCR beta libraries were built from RNA through three nested multiplex PCR rounds using modified ARM-PCR. A C-beta primer primed TCRB cDNA from approximately 0.5 ug RNA. TCRdb re-called the multiplex PCR reads with MiXCR, one entry per CDR3 protein. The table lists more than 13,000 distinct CDR3 sequences, 70% to 75% of them singletons, with around half in the top ten. The germline CDR1 and CDR2 sequences are SQVTM and ANQGSEA. The CDR3 has 13 residues. V and J are TRBV29-1 and TRBJ1-6, with TRBD1 matching 7 bases. The source is a male donor with glioblastoma. Sequenced: brain tumor tissue. Here the CDR3 reads CSVVRDSESPLHF. CDR3 in DNA: TGCAGCGTTGTCAGGGACAGTGAATCACCCCTTCACTTT.